This passage covers 16 T cell receptor beta chains from one sample sequenced in a study of blood T cell repertoires in COVID-19. This table comes from immunoSEQ multiplex PCR, and its TCRdb copy is limited to in-frame clones, with some not included. This sample yields more than 90,000 clones, of which about 85% are seen a single time; approximately 2% belongs to the top ten. The specimen sequenced was peripheral blood. These receptors were taken from an older woman with active or convalescent COVID-19.

The gene calls are TRBV2 and TRBJ1-2, with D unresolved. CDR1 is SNHLY and CDR2 is FYNNEI in the germline V gene. V was trimmed by 1 base and J by 0 bases, leaving 12 bases between them. The CDR3 extends over 16 amino acids. CDR3 protein: CASSEDRHRSNYGYTF. The CDR3 DNA reads TGTGCCAGCAGTGAAGATCGACACAGATCTAACTATGGCTACACCTTC.

The chain uses TRBV30 and TRBJ1-5; D unclear. Germline CDR1 is GTSNPN and CDR2 is SVGIG (reference sequence). V shed 7 bases and J shed 3 bases, with 19 bases lying between them. The length of the CDR3 is 15 residues. Here the CDR3 reads CAFQVMGQNNQPQHF. The CDR3 bases are TGTGCCTTCCAAGTCATGGGCCAAAACAATCAGCCCCAGCATTTT. The full variable domain, its missing parts supplied by reference TRBV30 and TRBJ1-5, is SQTIHQWPATLVQPVGSPLSLECTVEGTSNPNLYWYRQAAGRGLQLLFYSVGIGQISSEVPQNLSASRPQDRQFILSSKKLLLSDSGFYLCAFQVMGQNNQPQHFGDGTRLSIL.

J is TRBJ2-7 and V is TRBV5-1; 8 bases are a match to TRBD1. With V trimmed by 4 bases and J by 1 base, 7 bases remained unmatched. CDR1 and CDR2 (germline): SGHRS, YFSETQ. The CDR3 extends over 15 amino acids. CDR3 sequence (DNA): TGCGCCAGCAGCCCAGGACAGGGCGTTTCCTACGAGCAGTACTTC. Translation gives CASSPGQGVSYEQYF.

This chain links TRBV28 with TRBJ1-2; TRBD1 might be the D (5 bases). Looked up from germline, CDR1 is MDHEN and CDR2 is SYDVKM. The CDR3 has 11 residues. The CDR3 DNA reads as TGTGTGAGCGGGCAGGGCTATGGCTACACCTTC. This codes for CVSGQGYGYTF.

The chain couples TRBV6-5 to TRBJ1-5; TRBD1 agrees at 8 bases. V shed 5 bases, J shed 7 bases, and the junction held 10 bases outside the gene matches. This CDR3 has 15 residues. CDR1 is MNHEY, CDR2 SVGAGI, per germline. The CDR3, as DNA: TGTGCCAGCAGTCCAGGGACAGGTCCGTGGCAGCCCCAGCATTTT. Amino acid sequence: CASSPGTGPWQPQHF.

The gene calls are TRBV30 and TRBJ2-5; tentative D call: TRBD2 (6 bases). Germline V gene data show CDR1 as GTSNPN and CDR2 as SVGIG (reference sequence). Trimming took 2 bases from V and 5 from J, leaving 15 bases between them. The CDR3 consists of 14 residues. In DNA form, the CDR3 reads TGTGCCTGGAGTTCCTGGGAGGAGGAGGAGACCCAGTACTTC. Translated: CAWSSWEEEETQYF.

The chain joins TRBV4-1 to TRBJ1-1; weak D call: TRBD1 (6 bases). The CDR3 covers 13 residues. With 0 bases removed from V and 8 bases from J, the gap between germline ends came to 10 bases. Germline values: CDR1 MGHRA, CDR2 YSYEKL. This CDR3 is CASSQDLRGEAFF. CDR3 bases: TGCGCCAGCAGCCAAGATCTTAGGGGGGAAGCTTTCTTT.

The chain combines TRBV6-1 with TRBJ2-7; 8 bases line up with TRBD2. J was trimmed by 3 bases and V by 0 bases; bases with no gene match: 4. Germline V gives CDR1 MNHNS, CDR2 SASEGT. The CDR3 sequence is 15 residues long. The CDR3 sequence is CASSEAGSGVYEQYF. CDR3 nucleotide sequence: TGTGCCAGCAGTGAAGCGGGTAGCGGGGTCTACGAGCAGTACTTC.

This sequence joins TRBV4-1 and TRBJ1-1; D not certain. Germline loops: CDR1 MGHRA, CDR2 YSYEKL. The V and J ends lost 0 bases and 2 bases respectively, with 7 bases between them. CDR3 length: 14 amino acids. The CDR3 is CASSQEIRNTEAFF. CDR3 DNA sequence: TGCGCCAGCAGCCAAGAGATCAGAAACACTGAAGCTTTCTTT.

This clone has more than one count but fewer than ten. The chain links TRBV30 to TRBJ2-2; D might be TRBD2 (5 bases). The germline gives CDR1 GTSNPN, CDR2 SVGIG (reference sequence). The CDR3 totals 14 residues. Between the trimmed V and J ends, which lost 5 bases and 2 bases, there was a span of 12 bases. DNA of the CDR3: TGTGCCTGGGTTCAGCGGAGAAACACCGGGGAGCTGTTTTTT. This translates into CAWVQRRNTGELFF.

The V gene is TRBV7-9, the J gene TRBJ2-5; 8 bases are a match to TRBD1. Germline lookup yields CDR1 SEHNR and CDR2 FQNEAQ (reference sequence). The CDR3 extends over 14 amino acids. V gave up 5 bases and J gave up 4 bases; unmatched junction bases: 6. The CDR3 bases are TGTGCCAGCAGCCCATGGACAGGGCGAGAGACCCAGTACTTC. Its protein is CASSPWTGRETQYF.

V usage is TRBV2 and J usage is TRBJ2-5; tentatively, D is TRBD1 (6 bases). V was trimmed by 3 bases and J by 0 bases, leaving 8 bases between them. Germline CDR1 reads SNHLY; CDR2 reads FYNNEI. The CDR3 consists of 14 residues. The CDR3 spells CASSDRTDQETQYF. Written as DNA, the CDR3 is TGTGCCAGCAGTGATCGGACAGACCAAGAGACCCAGTACTTC.

The chain uses TRBV5-6 and TRBJ2-3; 13 bases fit TRBD2. This CDR3 has 16 residues. V was clipped by 2 bases and J by 2 bases; unmatched bases: 2. Germline lookup yields CDR1 SGHDT and CDR2 YYEEEE. The CDR3 region has the DNA TGTGCCAGCAGCTTACTAGCGGGAGGGCCCACAGATACGCAGTATTTT. This encodes CASSLLAGGPTDTQYF.

The chain combines TRBV10-3 with TRBJ1-2, with 12 positions matching TRBD1. Germline CDR1 reads ENHRY; CDR2 reads SYGVKD. This CDR3 has 15 residues. V was clipped by 2 bases and J by 7 bases; unmatched bases: 5. The CDR3: CAISELGQGAGGYTF. CDR3 DNA: TGTGCCATCAGTGAGCTGGGACAGGGGGCAGGTGGCTACACCTTC.

This clone was detected once. This sample includes further DNA sequences coding for the same CDR3. The chain recombines TRBV3-1 (or the pseudogene TRBV3-2) with TRBJ1-5; D uncertain. The germline V and J ends were trimmed by 1 base and 2 bases, with 6 bases remaining between them. Germline-derived CDR1 and CDR2 are LGHDT and YNNKEL (reference sequence). This CDR3 region has 14 residues. Here the CDR3 reads CASSQGRGNQPQHF. In nucleotides, the CDR3 is TGTGCCAGCAGCCAAGGGAGAGGCAATCAGCCCCAGCATTTT.

This chain joins TRBV6-5 and TRBJ1-2, with 12 nucleotides matching TRBD1. The CDR3 contains 14 residues. The germline V gene encodes CDR1 MNHEY and CDR2 SVGAGI. Trimming cost V 4 bases and J 8 bases; bases outside gene matches: 5. The CDR3 DNA sequence: TGTGCCAGCAGTTGGGACAGGGGGCGGTTGGGCTACACCTTC. Translation: CASSWDRGRLGYTF.